These 10 T cell receptor beta chains share one sample of origin, sequenced in a study of blood T cell repertoires in COVID-19. This table comes from immunoSEQ multiplex PCR, and its TCRdb copy is limited to in-frame clones, with some not included. The table includes over 250,000 clones, about 88% detected once. Sample: peripheral blood. The receptors shown here come from a woman aged 55-70 years with acute or convalescent COVID-19.

The chain employs TRBV20-1 and TRBJ2-7; D is possibly TRBD1 (6 bases). CDR1 and CDR2 from the germline V gene are DFQATT and SNEGSKA (reference sequence). The CDR3 loop spans 11 amino acids. V lost 6 bases, J lost 6 bases, and 12 bases lay in between. CDR3: CSARTASEQYF. Here the CDR3 DNA reads TGCAGTGCACGGACAGCGAGCGAGCAGTACTTC.

For this clone: Other DNA sequences in this specimen translate into the identical CDR3. J is TRBJ2-7 and V is TRBV11-2, with a possible D match to TRBD2 (5 bases). The germline V and J ends were trimmed by 5 bases and 0 bases, with 5 bases remaining between them. The CDR3 sequence is 12 residues long. Looked up from germline, CDR1 is SGHAT and CDR2 is FQNNGV. CDR3: CASSRGSYEQYF. Here the CDR3 DNA reads TGTGCCAGCAGCCGGGGCTCCTACGAGCAGTACTTC. Full variable domain (missing parts from reference TRBV11-2 and TRBJ2-7): EAGVAQSPRYKIIEKRQSVAFWCNPISGHATLYWYQQILGQGPKLLIQFQNNGVVDDSQLPKDRFSAERLKGVDSTLKIQPAKLEDSAVYLCASSRGSYEQYFGPGTRLTVT.

This clone occurred once. The rearrangement links TRBV7-2 to TRBJ2-7; 8 bases are a match to TRBD2. The ends lost 4 bases at V and 1 base at J; junction bases unmatched: 6. The CDR3 runs to 15 residues. The germline V gene encodes CDR1 SGHTA and CDR2 FQGNSA. CDR3 region: CASSSNSGISYEQYF. The CDR3 DNA reads as TGTGCCAGCAGCTCAAATAGCGGGATATCCTACGAGCAGTACTTC.

This rearrangement joins TRBV11-2 to TRBJ1-1; D remains unclear. The CDR3 contains 14 residues. Germline CDR1 reads SGHAT; CDR2 reads FQNNGV. Trimming stripped 1 base from V and 5 bases from J, with 11 bases between. The CDR3 bases are TGTGCCAGCAGCTTAGGTTCGGGGAGAACTGAAGCTTTCTTT. As protein: CASSLGSGRTEAFF.

This rearrangement joins TRBV3-1 (or the pseudogene TRBV3-2) to TRBJ1-4, with D uncertain. Germline CDR1 and CDR2: LGHDT and YNNKEL (reference sequence). Trimming cost V 2 bases and J 4 bases, with 5 bases left between them. This CDR3 has 13 amino acids. CDR3 in DNA: TGTGCCAGCAGCCAATTCCGTAATGAAAAACTGTTTTTT. Translated: CASSQFRNEKLFF.

V is TRBV28 and J is TRBJ2-5, with 9 bases aligning to TRBD1. This CDR3 spans 14 amino acids. V lost 6 bases to trimming and J lost 4 bases; unmatched junction nucleotides: 6. Germline V gene lookup returns CDR1 MDHEN and CDR2 SYDVKM. Written as DNA, the CDR3 is TGTGCCAGCAGCTCTCCGGGACAGGGAGAGACCCAGTACTTC. Its protein is CASSSPGQGETQYF.

This sequence joins TRBV30 and TRBJ1-3; D gene unclear. V was cut by 1 base and J by 4 bases, with 11 bases left in between. The CDR3 has 14 residues. Germline loops: CDR1 GTSNPN, CDR2 SVGIG (reference sequence). CDR3 sequence: CAWSGNRRGNTIYF. The CDR3 nucleotides are TGTGCCTGGAGTGGAAACCGGAGGGGAAACACCATATATTTT.

V and J are TRBV20-1 and TRBJ2-1; 7 positions match TRBD1. The junction had 6 bases not matched to a gene; V was cut back by 3 bases and J by 13 bases. CDR3 size: 11 residues. In germline, CDR1 is DFQATT, CDR2 SNEGSKA (reference sequence). CDR3 nucleotide sequence: TGCAGTGCTAGCCTCGACAGGGACCAGTTCTTC. This translates into CSASLDRDQFF.

This clone was found once. The gene calls are TRBV24-1 and TRBJ2-3, with 13 bases lining up with TRBD2. Per the germline V gene, CDR1 is KGHDR and CDR2 is SFDVKD. The length of the CDR3 is 17 residues. V dropped 1 base and J dropped 2; count of bases not matched to a gene: 2. The CDR3 DNA follows: TGTGCCACCAGTGATTTAGGGACTAGCGGGAACACAGATACGCAGTATTTT. It yields the protein CATSDLGTSGNTDTQYF.

This chain uses TRBV6-4 with TRBJ2-3; D possibly corresponds to TRBD2 (5 bases). V lost 2 bases and J 6 bases, leaving 9 bases between the germline ends. This CDR3 has 13 amino acids. Germline V gene sequence: CDR1 MRHNA, CDR2 SNTAGT. CDR3 sequence reads: CASSDTVADTQYF. CDR3 DNA sequence: TGTGCCAGCAGTGACACCGTAGCGGATACGCAGTATTTT.